The 21 T cell receptor beta chains reported below all come from one sample, sequenced in a study of T cell repertoires in cytomegalovirus infection. TCRdb passed the reads through MiXCR, listing each CDR3 protein once. The table lists nearly 650,000 distinct CDR3 sequences, less than 25% of them singletons. Sequenced sample: CD8+ T cells from PBMCs. Receptor source: a human donor in good health (CMV status not recorded). Some clones in this sample may be carry-over from other donors' samples.

This clonotype was detected only a few times. The genes are TRBV29-1 and TRBJ2-2; no clear D. In germline, CDR1 is SQVTM, CDR2 ANQGSEA. The V gene lost 3 bases and the J gene lost 0 bases, with 5 bases spanning the gap. The CDR3 contains 13 residues. This chain's CDR3 is CSVESTNTGELFF. CDR3 sequence (DNA): TGCAGCGTTGAGTCCACGAACACCGGGGAGCTGTTTTTT.

The table lists this clonotype with a few counts. The V and J genes are TRBV15 and TRBJ2-1; the match to TRBD2 covers 11 bases. CDR3 size: 16 residues. Looked up from germline, CDR1 is LNHNV and CDR2 is YYDKDF (reference sequence). J gave up 5 bases and V 0 bases, and 3 bases lay outside the gene matches. The CDR3 is CATSRDPLAGDNEQFF. The CDR3 DNA follows: TGTGCCACCAGCAGAGATCCACTAGCGGGGGACAATGAGCAGTTCTTC.

This clonotype was counted many times. The chain is built from TRBV25-1 and TRBJ2-1; D is uncertain. The V gene's germline CDR1 is MGHDK and CDR2 SYGVNS. This CDR3 has 10 residues. V lost 3 bases to trimming and J lost 9 bases, with 3 bases between them. The CDR3 loop is CASSESEQFF. The CDR3 region has the DNA TGTGCCAGCAGTGAGTCTGAGCAGTTCTTC.

The chain has TRBV27 and TRBJ1-1; tentative D call: TRBD1 (6 bases). CDR3 length: 13 amino acids. Trimming left V 5 bases short and J 2 bases short, with 9 bases between. Germline CDR1 is MNHEY and CDR2 is SMNVEV (reference sequence). CDR3 sequence reads: CASSMDRNTEAFF. The DNA for the CDR3 is TGTGCCAGCAGTATGGACAGAAACACTGAAGCTTTCTTT.

This clonotype showed up many times. This chain connects TRBV6-1 to TRBJ2-1; the D is unclear. Trimming removed 11 bases at V and 6 bases at J, with 11 bases between. The germline V gene has CDR1 MNHNS and CDR2 SASEGT. This CDR3 is built from 11 residues. The CDR3 coding sequence is TGTGCCTGCACTCTCGGCAATGAGCAGTTCTTC. Residues: CACTLGNEQFF.

This clonotype came up a few times. This rearrangement joins TRBV20-1 to TRBJ2-5, with TRBD2 identical over 10 bases. After removal of 1 base from V and 5 bases from J, the junction contained 16 bases not matched to a gene. The CDR3 runs 18 residues. Germline lookup yields CDR1 DFQATT and CDR2 SNEGSKA (reference sequence). This CDR3 reads CSARGFLSSGGALETQYF. CDR3 nucleotides: TGCAGTGCTAGAGGCTTTCTTTCGAGCGGGGGGGCCTTGGAGACCCAGTACTTC.

This chain joins TRBV20-1 and TRBJ2-1, with D perhaps matching TRBD1 or TRBD2 (6 bases each). Trimming shortened V by 7 bases and J by 4 bases, and 20 bases separated the two germline ends. From germline, CDR1 is DFQATT and CDR2 SNEGSKA (reference sequence). The length of the CDR3 is 15 residues. The CDR3 nucleotides are TGCAGTGGGACGAAGCGAGGGGGGCCTTACAATGAGCAGTTCTTC. Its protein is CSGTKRGGPYNEQFF.

The table lists this clonotype with a few counts. The V and J genes are TRBV20-1 and TRBJ2-4, with D possibly matching TRBD2 (5 bases). CDR3 length equals 15 residues. V was pared by 0 bases and J by 9 bases, with 18 bases between. Per the germline V gene, CDR1 is DFQATT and CDR2 is SNEGSKA (reference sequence). The CDR3: CSARDPPGYRGIQYF. As DNA, the CDR3 is TGCAGTGCTAGAGATCCCCCGGGCTATCGGGGCATTCAGTACTTC.

This clonotype occurred many times. The chain combines TRBV7-9 with TRBJ1-4; 9 bases fit TRBD1. Unmatched junction bases numbered 11, after V lost 4 bases and J lost 2 bases. The CDR3 length is 18 residues. Germline CDR1 reads SEHNR; CDR2 reads FQNEAQ (reference sequence). CDR3 in amino acids: CASSSFRDRDVTNEKLFF. CDR3 in DNA: TGTGCCAGCAGCTCCTTCCGGGACAGGGATGTGACTAATGAAAAACTGTTTTTT.

This chain connects TRBV6-5 to TRBJ1-1; D gene unclear. This CDR3 contains 14 residues. V lost 6 bases to trimming and J lost 2 bases, with 13 bases between them. Germline loops: CDR1 MNHEY, CDR2 SVGAGI. The chain's CDR3 is CASSRSAVNTEAFF. The CDR3 coding sequence is TGTGCCAGCAGCCGATCGGCGGTTAACACTGAAGCTTTCTTT.

This clonotype was detected ten times or more. This chain joins TRBV7-6 and TRBJ1-1; 7 nucleotides agree with TRBD1. Germline assignment: CDR1 SGHVS and CDR2 FNYEAQ. The junction had 5 bases not matched to a gene; V was cut back by 5 bases and J by 2 bases. The CDR3 runs to 14 residues. The CDR3 DNA reads TGTGCCAGCAGCGTGACAGGGAGAAACACTGAAGCTTTCTTT. Its protein product is CASSVTGRNTEAFF.

The table lists this clonotype with many counts. V and J are TRBV28 and TRBJ2-1; 7 bases map to TRBD1. With V trimmed by 5 bases and J by 5 bases, 6 bases remained unmatched. Germline CDR1 reads MDHEN; CDR2 reads SYDVKM. The CDR3 consists of 14 residues. Here the CDR3 reads CASSPGTENNEQFF. The CDR3, as DNA: TGTGCCAGCAGTCCCGGGACAGAGAACAATGAGCAGTTCTTC.

In this sample, this clonotype turned up a few times. Sequence at one end of the junction differs from germline and may be a read error. The chain has TRBV12-3 or TRBV12-4 and TRBJ2-1; 9 bases are shared with TRBD2. CDR3 length equals 20 residues. CDR3 nucleotides: TGTGCTAGCAGCTCAGATACTGATTCTAGCGGGGTTTTCTCCTACAATGAGCAGTTCTTC. Translation gives CASSSDTDSSGVFSYNEQFF.

This clonotype was seen repeatedly, ten times or more. The chain carries TRBV7-9 and TRBJ2-2; D gene uncertain. The CDR3 has 16 amino acids. Germline V gene lookup returns CDR1 SEHNR and CDR2 FQNEAQ (reference sequence). V was shortened by 6 bases and J by 1 base, with 15 bases between the two germline ends. The CDR3 protein is CASRFRSAENTGELFF. CDR3 DNA sequence: TGTGCCAGCAGGTTCCGGTCGGCGGAGAACACCGGGGAGCTGTTTTTT.

This clonotype was observed a few times. This CDR3 reads CASSSSVATDTQYF. In DNA, the CDR3 is TGTGCCAGCAGCTCCTCGGTGGCTACGGATACGCAGTATTTT. V is TRBV6-1 and J is TRBJ2-3; D is uncertain. Per germline, CDR1 MNHNS and CDR2 SASEGT. V was pared by 6 bases and J by 6 bases, with 16 bases between. The CDR3 is 14 amino acids.

V gene TRBV5-8 combines with J gene TRBJ1-2; 12 bases match TRBD1. Germline V CDR1 and CDR2: SGHTS, YDEGEE. This CDR3 has 15 residues. V dropped 4 bases and J dropped 7; count of bases not matched to a gene: 8. CDR3: CASSRPGQGAFGYTF. The CDR3 nucleotides are TGTGCCAGCAGCCGTCCGGGACAGGGGGCGTTTGGCTACACCTTC.

With regard to this clonotype: A much larger clonotype is one base distant, so this may be a read error. The chain recombines TRBV11-2 with TRBJ2-1; tentatively, D is TRBD2 (5 bases). CDR3 size: 13 residues. Germline loops: CDR1 SGHAT, CDR2 FQNNGV. The V end was cut by 10 bases, the J end by 3 bases, with 13 bases between. In nucleotides, the CDR3 is TGTGCCAACAGTGGAGACTACTACAATGAGCAGTTCTTC. The encoded protein is CANSGDYYNEQFF. The whole variable domain, remainder taken from reference TRBV11-2 and TRBJ2-1, is EAGVAQSPRYKIIEKRQSVAFWCNPISGHATLYWYQQILGQGPKLLIQFQNNGVVDDSQLPKDRFSAERLKGVDSTLKIQPAKLEDSAVYLCANSGDYYNEQFFGPGTRLTVL.

This clonotype showed up many times. The chain employs TRBV12-3 or TRBV12-4 and TRBJ2-2; 10 bases map to TRBD2. The CDR3 runs 16 residues. V shed 1 base, J shed 3 bases, and the junction held 2 bases outside the gene matches. CDR3 in DNA: TGTGCCAGCAGTTTAGTACTAGCGGGGTACACCGGGGAGCTGTTTTTT. This translates into CASSLVLAGYTGELFF.

This clonotype has just a few counts. The chain has TRBV19 and TRBJ1-5; D is unclear. CDR1 and CDR2 (germline): LNHDA, SQIVND (reference sequence). This CDR3 spans 14 amino acids. V lost 3 bases and J 0 bases, leaving 6 bases between the germline ends. The chain's CDR3 is CASSMVFSNQPQHF. The CDR3 DNA reads as TGTGCCAGTAGTATGGTCTTTAGCAATCAGCCCCAGCATTTT.

This clonotype has just a few counts. This chain connects TRBV5-6 to TRBJ2-2; D is ambiguous. Germline CDR1 and CDR2: SGHDT and YYEEEE. V was shortened by 1 base and J by 5 bases, with 6 bases between the two germline ends. This CDR3 has 13 residues. The CDR3 spells CASSLSPTGELFF. CDR3 nucleotides: TGTGCCAGCAGCTTGTCGCCTACCGGGGAGCTGTTTTTT.

As for this clonotype: One end of the junction does not line up with germline, which may come from a read error. The genes are TRBV7-6 and TRBJ2-7; TRBD1 might be the D (5 bases). CDR3 length equals 13 residues. Germline CDR1 and CDR2: SGHVS and FNYEAQ. This CDR3 is CASSSLQGNEQNF. Here the CDR3 DNA reads TGTGCCAGCAGCTCCCTTCAGGGTAACGAGCAGAACTTC. Full variable domain (missing parts from reference TRBV7-6 and TRBJ2-7): GAGVSQSPRYKVTKRGQDVALRCDPISGHVSLYWYRQALGQGPEFLTYFNYEAQQDKSGLPNDRFSAERPEGSISTLTIQRTEQRDSAMYRCASSSLQGNEQNFGPGTRLTVT.